These T cell receptor beta chains were read from a single sample in a study of cytomegalovirus exposure and HLA in healthy donors. Measured with immunoSEQ multiplex PCR; TCRdb has only the in-frame clones, and not every one. The sample lists 130,000 or so clones, 60% to 80% occurring once. Sequencing was carried out using PBMCs. The source of these receptors is a man in his forties or fifties in good health and CMV-seronegative. Each CDR3 is given with its conserved first and last residue. A D gene is named only where the DNA matches it firmly. Size tells how often a clone was seen (once, few, many) or the class of an expanded clone, and some rows leave it out.

D gene: .; clone size: .; J gene: TRBJ1-2; V gene: TRBV9; CDR3 DNA: TGTGCCAGCAGCGTAGACGGCTATGGCTACACCTTC; CDR3 protein: CASSVDGYGYTF
D gene: TRBD2; clone size: .; J gene: TRBJ2-7; V gene: TRBV7-9; CDR3 DNA: TGTTCCGGGGCTAGCGGCTACGAGCAGTACTTC; CDR3 protein: CSGASGYEQYF
D gene: TRBD1; clone size: .; J gene: TRBJ2-7; V gene: TRBV6-5; CDR3 DNA: TGTGCCAGCAGTTACGGTTGGACAGGGGGGAGATACGAGCAGTACTTC; CDR3 protein: CASSYGWTGGRYEQYF
D gene: .; clone size: .; J gene: TRBJ2-1; V gene: TRBV5-1; CDR3 DNA: TGCGCCAGCAGCTTGGACGCGAACTCCTACAATGAGCAGTTCTTC; CDR3 protein: CASSLDANSYNEQFF
D gene: TRBD1; clone size: once; J gene: TRBJ2-5; V gene: TRBV7-9; CDR3 DNA: TGTGCCAGCAGCTCATCCGGGACAGCGAAAGGACGGGGAGAGACCCAGTACTTC; CDR3 protein: CASSSSGTAKGRGETQYF
D gene: TRBD1; clone size: .; J gene: TRBJ2-7; V gene: TRBV5-1; CDR3 DNA: TGCGCCAGCAGCTTGGGGGACAGGCTCAGCTCCTACGAGCAGTACTTC; CDR3 protein: CASSLGDRLSSYEQYF
D gene: .; clone size: .; J gene: TRBJ1-2; V gene: TRBV29-1; CDR3 DNA: TGCAGCGTTGAAGGGTCCTTGGACAGCAGCTATGGCTACACCTTC; CDR3 protein: CSVEGSLDSSYGYTF
D gene: TRBD2; clone size: .; J gene: TRBJ2-3; V gene: TRBV5-1; CDR3 DNA: TGCGCCAGCAGCCGAGGCGGGGGGGCTAACACAGATACGCAGTATTTT; CDR3 protein: CASSRGGGANTDTQYF
D gene: .; clone size: .; J gene: TRBJ2-2; V gene: TRBV5-5; CDR3 DNA: TGTGCCAGCAGCTTGAATCCAGGGTCCAACACCGGGGAGCTGTTTTTT; CDR3 protein: CASSLNPGSNTGELFF
D gene: TRBD2; clone size: once; J gene: TRBJ2-7; V gene: TRBV7-3; CDR3 DNA: TGTGCCAGCAGCCCCGGGACTAGAAGTTACGAGCAGTACTTC; CDR3 protein: CASSPGTRSYEQYF
D gene: TRBD1; clone size: .; J gene: TRBJ1-1; V gene: TRBV19; CDR3 DNA: TGTGCCAGTAGTGGGACAGGGGAGACTGAAGCTTTCTTT; CDR3 protein: CASSGTGETEAFF
D gene: TRBD2; clone size: .; J gene: TRBJ2-1; V gene: TRBV6-5; CDR3 DNA: TGTGCCAGCAGCCTCATAGCGGGGGCCTACAATGAGCAGTTCTTC; CDR3 protein: CASSLIAGAYNEQFF
D gene: .; clone size: once; J gene: TRBJ1-3; V gene: TRBV6-6; CDR3 DNA: TGTGCCAGCAGCCCCCGGGGGGTCCTCTATGGAAACACCATATATTTT; CDR3 protein: CASSPRGVLYGNTIYF
D gene: .; clone size: .; J gene: TRBJ1-1; V gene: TRBV5-1; CDR3 DNA: TGCGCCAGCAGCTTGGACGGCAGGGCCAACACTGAAGCTTTCTTT; CDR3 protein: CASSLDGRANTEAFF
D gene: .; clone size: .; J gene: TRBJ2-5; V gene: TRBV6-5; CDR3 DNA: TGTGCCAGCAGTTACTCGCTCCCGCCGGGGGAGACCCAGTACTTC; CDR3 protein: CASSYSLPPGETQYF
D gene: TRBD1; clone size: .; J gene: TRBJ2-7; V gene: TRBV4-3; CDR3 DNA: TGCGCCAGCAGCCAAGATCTCCACAGGGGTGTGTCCTACGAGCAGTACTTC; CDR3 protein: CASSQDLHRGVSYEQYF
D gene: .; clone size: many; J gene: TRBJ2-1; V gene: TRBV30; CDR3 DNA: TGTGCCTGGACTTTTGGCTCGAGCGGCGGCCTCATCTACAATGAGCAGTTCTTC; CDR3 protein: CAWTFGSSGGLIYNEQFF
D gene: .; clone size: .; J gene: TRBJ1-6; V gene: TRBV7-8; CDR3 DNA: TGTGCCAGCAGCTTGGATACGAGGGGAGGTTCACCCCTCCACTTT; CDR3 protein: CASSLDTRGGSPLHF
D gene: TRBD2; clone size: .; J gene: TRBJ2-3; V gene: TRBV5-6; CDR3 DNA: TGTGCCAGCAGCTTGGGATCCGGACTAGCGGGGGTCACAGATACGCAGTATTTT; CDR3 protein: CASSLGSGLAGVTDTQYF
D gene: TRBD2; clone size: .; J gene: TRBJ2-2; V gene: TRBV18; CDR3 DNA: TGTGCCAGCTCACCTGACCGAGCGGGGGGCACCGGGGAGCTGTTTTTT; CDR3 protein: CASSPDRAGGTGELFF
D gene: TRBD2; clone size: .; J gene: TRBJ2-3; V gene: TRBV5-1; CDR3 DNA: TGCGCCAGCAGGGAGCGGGGGGGCACAGATACGCAGTATTTT; CDR3 protein: CASRERGGTDTQYF
D gene: .; clone size: .; J gene: TRBJ2-1; V gene: TRBV5-8; CDR3 DNA: TGTGCCAGCAGCTTCAGACAGAACACCTACAATGAGCAGTTCTTC; CDR3 protein: CASSFRQNTYNEQFF
D gene: TRBD1; clone size: .; J gene: TRBJ1-4; V gene: TRBV2; CDR3 DNA: TGTGCCAGCAGCCTCACCGGACAGGGCACTAATGAAAAACTGTTTTTT; CDR3 protein: CASSLTGQGTNEKLFF
D gene: .; clone size: .; J gene: TRBJ2-2; V gene: TRBV14; CDR3 DNA: TGTGCCAGCAGCCCTCCGGACACAGGGCCCCCATACGGGGAGCTGTTTTTT; CDR3 protein: CASSPPDTGPPYGELFF
D gene: TRBD1; clone size: .; J gene: TRBJ2-7; V gene: TRBV7-2; CDR3 DNA: TGTGCCAGCAGCTTAGACGAGGGGGCCTCCTACGAGCAGTACTTC; CDR3 protein: CASSLDEGASYEQYF
D gene: TRBD1; clone size: .; J gene: TRBJ2-7; V gene: TRBV13; CDR3 DNA: TGTGCCAGCAGCCCACCCCCGGGACAGGGAACCTACGAGCAGTACTTC; CDR3 protein: CASSPPPGQGTYEQYF
D gene: .; clone size: few; J gene: TRBJ1-6; V gene: TRBV2; CDR3 DNA: TGTGCCAGCAGTGAAAGTCAGGTGAATAATTCACCCCTCCACTTT; CDR3 protein: CASSESQVNNSPLHF